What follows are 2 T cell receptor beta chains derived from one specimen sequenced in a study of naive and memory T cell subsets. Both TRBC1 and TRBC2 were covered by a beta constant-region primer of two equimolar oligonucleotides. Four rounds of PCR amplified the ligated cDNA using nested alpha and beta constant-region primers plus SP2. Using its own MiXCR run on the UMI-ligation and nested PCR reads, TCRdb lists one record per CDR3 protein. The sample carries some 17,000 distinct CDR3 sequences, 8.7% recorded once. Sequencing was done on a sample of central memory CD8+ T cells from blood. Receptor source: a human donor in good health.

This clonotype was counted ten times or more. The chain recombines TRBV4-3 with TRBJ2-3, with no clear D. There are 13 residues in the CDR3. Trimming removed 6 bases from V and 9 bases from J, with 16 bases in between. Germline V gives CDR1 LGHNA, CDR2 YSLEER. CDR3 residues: CASSPIGSKTQYF. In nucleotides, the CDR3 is TGCGCCAGCAGTCCTATCGGGTCTAAGACGCAGTATTTT.

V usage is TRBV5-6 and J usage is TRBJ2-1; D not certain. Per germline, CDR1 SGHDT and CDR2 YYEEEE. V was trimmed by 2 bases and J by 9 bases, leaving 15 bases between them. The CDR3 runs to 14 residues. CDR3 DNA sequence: TGTGCCAGCAGCTTCAGGACGCTTCTCGCTGAGCAGTTCTTC. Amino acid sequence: CASSFRTLLAEQFF.